The entry that follows covers one TCR beta chain sequence. Enrolled through a virtual design, the participants were between roughly 18 and 90 years of age and came from 24 US areas. These data originate in a study of blood T cell repertoires in COVID-19. On the study more broadly: PBMCs, B-cell-depleted T cells, or T cells were the source of the cDNA or gDNA that made up the material.

The CDR3 runs 16 residues. Germline V CDR1 and CDR2: SGHRS, YFSETQ. V was cut by 0 bases and J by 3 bases, with 13 bases left in between. In the source study's methods: Amplified reference gene primers provided the basis for estimating nucleated cell counts. Produced via immunoSEQ multiplex PCR; TCRdb's table is partial and in-frame only. Clonal size and the V and J genes are those of that table, whereas D and trimming came from the DNA. The table includes roughly 310,000 clones, about 92% detected once. The chain employs TRBV5-1 and TRBJ2-1, with D possibly being TRBD1 (6 bases). The sequenced material came from PBMCs or T cells enriched from blood (not recorded which). The receptor comes from a man aged 60-69 years who had recovered from COVID-19. CDR3 protein: CASSLGGGANYNEQFF. The CDR3 DNA sequence: TGCGCCAGCAGCTTGGGAGGGGGAGCCAACTACAATGAGCAGTTCTTC.